This TCR beta chain appears in the sequencing data of a study of CD8+ T cells in alopecia areata. Investigators isolated RNA and reverse transcribed it into cDNA to act as the sequencing template. The repertoire was sequenced with immunoSEQ multiplex PCR; TCRdb's copy has only in-frame clones and lacks some. This sample yields 45,000 to 70,000 clones, of which around 97% are seen a single time; about 26% belongs to the top ten. Germline CDR1 reads SGHDT; CDR2 reads YYEEEE. V shed 2 bases and J shed 10 bases, with 20 bases lying between them. This CDR3 region has 15 residues. The chain carries TRBV5-6 and TRBJ2-3; D is unclear. The origin of this receptor is a human donor with alopecia areata. Sample: CD8+ T cells sorted from blood, taken at week 0. In nucleotides, the CDR3 is TGTGCCAGCAGCTTTCGTTGGCGTTTGGCGGTGCCGCAGTATTTT. It specifies CASSFRWRLAVPQYF.